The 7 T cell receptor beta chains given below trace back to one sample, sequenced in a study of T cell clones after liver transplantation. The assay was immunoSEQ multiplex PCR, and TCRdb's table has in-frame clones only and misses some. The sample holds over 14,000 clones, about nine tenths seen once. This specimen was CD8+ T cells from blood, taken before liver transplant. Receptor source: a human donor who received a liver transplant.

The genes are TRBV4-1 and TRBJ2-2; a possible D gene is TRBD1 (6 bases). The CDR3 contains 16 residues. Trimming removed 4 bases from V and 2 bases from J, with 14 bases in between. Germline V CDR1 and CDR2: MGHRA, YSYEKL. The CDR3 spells CASSPLGGRNTGELFF. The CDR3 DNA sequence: TGCGCCAGCAGCCCACTTGGGGGCAGAAACACCGGGGAGCTGTTTTTT.

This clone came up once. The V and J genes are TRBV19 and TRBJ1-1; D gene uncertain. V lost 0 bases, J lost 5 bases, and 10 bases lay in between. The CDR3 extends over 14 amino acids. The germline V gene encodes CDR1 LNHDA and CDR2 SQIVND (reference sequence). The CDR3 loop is CASSIDLEGTEAFF. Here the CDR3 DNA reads TGTGCCAGTAGTATAGATCTAGAGGGAACTGAAGCTTTCTTT.

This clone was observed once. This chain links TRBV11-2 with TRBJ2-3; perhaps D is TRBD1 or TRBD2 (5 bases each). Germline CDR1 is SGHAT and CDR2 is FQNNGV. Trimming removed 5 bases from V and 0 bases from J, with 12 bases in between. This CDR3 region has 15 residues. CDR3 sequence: CASSPWDPSTDTQYF. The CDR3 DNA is TGTGCCAGCAGCCCCTGGGACCCCAGCACAGATACGCAGTATTTT.

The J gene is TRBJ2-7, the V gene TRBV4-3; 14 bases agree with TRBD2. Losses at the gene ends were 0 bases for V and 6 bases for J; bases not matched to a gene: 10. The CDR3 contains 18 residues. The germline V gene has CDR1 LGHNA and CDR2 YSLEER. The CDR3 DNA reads TGCGCCAGCAGCCAAGATGGGGCCTCGGGACTAGCGGGAGTCGAGCAGTACTTC. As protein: CASSQDGASGLAGVEQYF.

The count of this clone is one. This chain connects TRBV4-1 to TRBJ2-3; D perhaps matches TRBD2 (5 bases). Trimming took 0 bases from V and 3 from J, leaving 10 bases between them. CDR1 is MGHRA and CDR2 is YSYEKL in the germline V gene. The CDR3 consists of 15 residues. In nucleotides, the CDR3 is TGCGCCAGCAGCCAAGAACTAGGGAGTACAGATACGCAGTATTTT. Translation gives CASSQELGSTDTQYF.

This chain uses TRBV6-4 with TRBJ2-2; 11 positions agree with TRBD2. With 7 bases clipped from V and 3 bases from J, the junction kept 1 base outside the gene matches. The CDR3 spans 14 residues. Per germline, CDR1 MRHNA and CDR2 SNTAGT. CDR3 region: CASKLAGDTGELFF. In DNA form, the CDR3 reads TGTGCCAGCAAACTAGCGGGAGACACCGGGGAGCTGTTTTTT.

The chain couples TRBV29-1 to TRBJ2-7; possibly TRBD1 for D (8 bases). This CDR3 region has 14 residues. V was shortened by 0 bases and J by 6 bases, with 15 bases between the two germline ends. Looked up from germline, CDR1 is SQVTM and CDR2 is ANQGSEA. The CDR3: CSVEDRNRGGEQYF. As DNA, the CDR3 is TGCAGCGTTGAAGATCGAAACAGGGGGGGCGAGCAGTACTTC.